Following are 25 T cell receptor beta chains from one sample sequenced in a study of blood T cell repertoires in COVID-19. TCRdb's table, derived via immunoSEQ multiplex PCR, lists solely in-frame clones and lacks some. The sample contains more than 70,000 clones, around nine tenths of which appear only once. Sequencing was done on a sample of peripheral blood. These receptors all come from a man in his fifties or sixties with active COVID-19.

The J gene is TRBJ2-7, the V gene TRBV19; TRBD2 is a possible D gene (6 bases). The germline gives CDR1 LNHDA, CDR2 SQIVND (reference sequence). CDR3 length: 15 residues. V dropped 5 bases and J dropped 5 bases, with 19 bases sitting between them. CDR3 amino acids: CASSVGGGASDEQYF. The CDR3 bases are TGTGCCAGTAGTGTTGGCGGCGGGGCTTCGGACGAGCAGTACTTC.

This chain uses TRBV5-1 with TRBJ1-1, with TRBD1 matching 8 bases. V lost 3 bases and J lost 1; bases outside the gene matches: 5. CDR3 length: 15 residues. In germline, CDR1 is SGHRS, CDR2 YFSETQ. Here the CDR3 DNA reads TGCGCCAGCAGCTCACGTGGACAGGGGAACACTGAAGCTTTCTTT. Its translation is CASSSRGQGNTEAFF.

A word on this clone: One junction end does not reproduce the germline sequence, and a read error may be involved. This sequence joins TRBV7-2 and TRBJ2-1; 9 positions match TRBD1. Germline V gene sequence: CDR1 SGHTA, CDR2 FQGNSA. This CDR3 region has 16 residues. The CDR3 region has the DNA TGTGCCAGCAGATTAGCTGGGACAGGGTTGGGCAATGAGCAGTTCTTC. Protein sequence: CASRLAGTGLGNEQFF. The full variable domain, completed using reference TRBV7-2 and TRBJ2-1, is GAGVSQSPSNKVTEKGKDVELRCDPISGHTALYWYRQSLGQGLEFLIYFQGNSAPDKSGLPSDRFSAERTGGSVSTLTIQRTQQEDSAVYLCASRLAGTGLGNEQFFGPGTRLTVL.

The chain couples TRBV6-2 or TRBV6-3 to TRBJ2-4, with D tentatively TRBD2 (6 bases). In germline, CDR1 is MNHEY, CDR2 SVGEGT. V shed 1 base and J shed 3 bases, with 13 bases lying between them. CDR3 length: 16 amino acids. The CDR3 DNA reads as TGTGCCAGCAGTTACTTCGCGGGGTTGGACAAAAACATTCAGTACTTC. Translating gives CASSYFAGLDKNIQYF.

The chain combines TRBV18 with TRBJ2-7; 12 positions match TRBD1. The CDR3 extends over 14 amino acids. V lost 6 bases, J lost 7 bases, and 7 bases stayed unmatched. In germline, CDR1 is KGHSH, CDR2 LQKENI. As DNA, the CDR3 is TGTGCCAGCTCCCCTGGGACAGGGGGCCGGGAGCAGTACTTC. Residues: CASSPGTGGREQYF.

The chain carries TRBV30 and TRBJ1-5; 7 bases align to TRBD1. Trimming took 5 bases from V and 7 from J; bases not matched to a gene: 11. The CDR3 is 14 amino acids. Germline CDR1 and CDR2: GTSNPN and SVGIG (reference sequence). CDR3 protein: CAWQMGTAEQPQHF. CDR3 nucleotide sequence: TGTGCCTGGCAGATGGGGACAGCCGAGCAGCCCCAGCATTTT.

The chain links TRBV7-9 to TRBJ2-7; weak D call: TRBD2 (6 bases). The V gene's germline CDR1 is SEHNR and CDR2 FQNEAQ (reference sequence). The CDR3 has 14 residues. V lost 1 base and J lost 1, with 8 bases in between. The CDR3 nucleotides are TGTGCCAGCAGCTTAGACGGGGGATCCTACGAGCAGTACTTC. This encodes CASSLDGGSYEQYF.

The chain is built from TRBV5-1 and TRBJ2-5; unclear D gene. The CDR3 is 13 amino acids. V shed 4 bases and J shed 2 bases, with 9 bases lying between them. Per the germline V gene, CDR1 is SGHRS and CDR2 is YFSETQ. The CDR3 sequence: CASSTRSQETQYF. The CDR3 DNA reads TGCGCCAGCAGCACAAGGAGTCAAGAGACCCAGTACTTC.

The rearrangement joins TRBV29-1 to TRBJ2-2; TRBD2 agrees at 8 bases. Germline CDR1 and CDR2: SQVTM and ANQGSEA. With 7 bases clipped from V and 3 bases from J, the junction kept 7 bases outside the gene matches. The length of the CDR3 is 14 residues. The CDR3 sequence: CSGRGLGDTGELFF. The CDR3 bases are TGCAGCGGCCGGGGACTAGGTGACACCGGGGAGCTGTTTTTT.

The V gene is TRBV6-2 or TRBV6-3, the J gene TRBJ1-3; D is unresolved. Germline CDR1 MNHEY, CDR2 SVGEGT. V lost 4 bases and J 0 bases, leaving 10 bases between the germline ends. This CDR3 is 15 amino acids long. The CDR3 here is CASSSAGSSGNTIYF. The CDR3 DNA reads as TGTGCCAGCAGTTCCGCCGGGAGCTCTGGAAACACCATATATTTT.

The chain joins TRBV4-1 to TRBJ1-1, with TRBD1 identical over 7 bases. The V gene's germline CDR1 is MGHRA and CDR2 YSYEKL. The ends lost 6 bases at V and 5 bases at J; junction bases unmatched: 3. The CDR3 covers 12 residues. The CDR3 nucleotides are TGCGCCAGCAGTCTGGACAGGACTGAAGCTTTCTTT. The encoded protein is CASSLDRTEAFF.

The chain carries TRBV19 and TRBJ1-1; a possible D gene is TRBD1 (5 bases). The length of the CDR3 is 15 residues. Germline CDR1 and CDR2: LNHDA and SQIVND (reference sequence). V was trimmed by 5 bases and J by 0 bases, leaving 13 bases between them. The CDR3 is CASSPQVDMNTEAFF. CDR3 coding DNA: TGTGCCAGTAGTCCACAGGTTGACATGAACACTGAAGCTTTCTTT. Using reference TRBV19 and TRBJ1-1 for the parts outside the CDR3, the full variable domain is DGGITQSPKYLFRKEGQNVTLSCEQNLNHDAMYWYRQDPGQGLRLIYYSQIVNDFQKGDIAEGYSVSREKKESFPLTVTSAQKNPTAFYLCASSPQVDMNTEAFFGQGTRLTVV.

The chain links TRBV4-3 to TRBJ2-1; TRBD2 aligns across 9 bases. CDR1 and CDR2 from the germline V gene are LGHNA and YSLEER. Losses at the gene ends were 3 bases for V and 7 bases for J; bases not matched to a gene: 1. There are 13 residues in the CDR3. In nucleotides, the CDR3 is TGCGCCAGCAGCCAGGGACTAGCTAATGAGCAGTTCTTC. This gives the protein CASSQGLANEQFF.

The rearrangement joins TRBV11-3 to TRBJ1-1; the match to TRBD1 covers 7 bases. The CDR3 is made up of 15 amino acids. The ends lost 1 base at V and 0 bases at J; junction bases unmatched: 2. Per germline, CDR1 SGHNT and CDR2 YENEEA. DNA for the CDR3: TGTGCCAGCAGCTTAGGAGGGGGCCTGAACACTGAAGCTTTCTTT. Residues: CASSLGGGLNTEAFF.

The J gene is TRBJ2-2, the V gene TRBV10-2; 7 nucleotides match TRBD1. V lost 8 bases to trimming and J lost 2 bases; unmatched junction nucleotides: 14. The V gene's germline CDR1 is WSHSY and CDR2 SAAADI. This CDR3 spans 17 amino acids. The CDR3 protein is CASGRSTGAVNTGELFF. The CDR3 DNA is TGCGCCAGCGGGCGTTCTACAGGGGCGGTAAACACCGGGGAGCTGTTTTTT.

The CDR3 spells CASSGQGSNTGELFF. The CDR3 bases are TGTGCCAGCAGTGGACAGGGTTCGAACACCGGGGAGCTGTTTTTT. V usage is TRBV7-8 and J usage is TRBJ2-2, with 8 bases lining up with TRBD1. The CDR3 runs 15 residues. The V segment lost 6 bases and the J segment 0 bases; nucleotides outside the gene matches: 3. Germline V gene data show CDR1 as SGHVS and CDR2 as FQNEAQ. Complete variable domain (other parts from reference TRBV7-8 and TRBJ2-2): GAGVSQSPRYKVAKRGQDVALRCDPISGHVSLFWYQQALGQGPEFLTYFQNEAQLDKSGLPSDRFFAERPEGSVSTLKIQRTQQEDSAVYLCASSGQGSNTGELFFGEGSRLTVL.

CDR3 sequence reads: CASSDRAYEQYF. The CDR3 DNA follows: TGTGCCAGCAGCGACAGGGCCTACGAGCAGTACTTC. The chain has TRBV6-5 and TRBJ2-7; TRBD1 aligns across 7 bases. This CDR3 has 12 residues. Germline V gene lookup returns CDR1 MNHEY and CDR2 SVGAGI. V gave up 6 bases and J gave up 2 bases; unmatched junction bases: 1.

The gene calls are TRBV3-1 (or the pseudogene TRBV3-2) and TRBJ2-7; 8 bases are a match to TRBD2. V dropped 1 base and J dropped 3; count of bases not matched to a gene: 5. The CDR3 covers 15 residues. Germline V gene data show CDR1 as LGHDT and CDR2 as YNNKEL (reference sequence). CDR3 sequence reads: CASSQAGGGFYEQYF. DNA for the CDR3: TGTGCCAGCAGCCAAGCCGGGGGGGGATTCTACGAGCAGTACTTC.

This clone has only one observation. The V call is TRBV28, the J call TRBJ1-6; D is possibly TRBD1 (6 bases). Germline CDR1 MDHEN, CDR2 SYDVKM. Trimming removed 6 bases at V and 0 bases at J, with 15 bases between. This CDR3 has 17 amino acids. The CDR3 loop is CASRTGGGVSYNSPLHF. In DNA form, the CDR3 reads TGTGCCAGCAGGACCGGGGGGGGCGTCTCCTATAATTCACCCCTCCACTTT.

This chain joins TRBV19 and TRBJ1-2; 10 positions match TRBD1. Germline trimming cut 4 bases from V and 7 bases from J; bases unmatched to any gene: 3. CDR3 length: 13 amino acids. The germline V gene encodes CDR1 LNHDA and CDR2 SQIVND (reference sequence). CDR3 coding DNA: TGTGCCAGTAGTACTAGGGACAGGGGTGGCTACACCTTC. As protein: CASSTRDRGGYTF. The variable domain in full, completed from reference TRBV19 and TRBJ1-2, reads DGGITQSPKYLFRKEGQNVTLSCEQNLNHDAMYWYRQDPGQGLRLIYYSQIVNDFQKGDIAEGYSVSREKKESFPLTVTSAQKNPTAFYLCASSTRDRGGYTFGSGTRLTVV.

The V and J genes are TRBV7-9 and TRBJ1-4, with unresolved D. Germline lookup yields CDR1 SEHNR and CDR2 FQNEAQ (reference sequence). The V end was cut by 1 base, the J end by 6 bases, with 6 bases between. This CDR3 comprises 13 residues. CDR3 sequence: CASSLGGYEKLFF. As DNA, the CDR3 is TGTGCCAGCAGCTTAGGCGGATATGAAAAACTGTTTTTT.

V and J are TRBV30 and TRBJ2-3, with TRBD2 identical over 10 bases. The CDR3 loop spans 16 amino acids. Germline CDR1 is GTSNPN and CDR2 is SVGIG (reference sequence). The V gene end was trimmed by 1 base and the J gene end by 10 bases; junction bases not matched to a gene: 14. CDR3 nucleotide sequence: TGTGCCTGGAGTGGACAGGCTAGCGGGGGCCACAGTGCGCAGTATTTT. Its translation: CAWSGQASGGHSAQYF.

This chain joins TRBV19 and TRBJ2-1, with 10 bases fitting TRBD1. Germline V gene data show CDR1 as LNHDA and CDR2 as SQIVND (reference sequence). V lost 5 bases and J lost 2; bases outside the gene matches: 6. CDR3 length: 16 residues. CDR3: CASSPRDRGTYNEQFF. DNA of the CDR3: TGTGCCAGTAGTCCCCGGGACAGGGGAACCTACAATGAGCAGTTCTTC.

The rearrangement links TRBV27 to TRBJ1-2; perhaps TRBD1 as D (6 bases). CDR3 length: 16 residues. Trimming cost V 6 bases and J 4 bases, with 21 bases left between them. The germline gives CDR1 MNHEY, CDR2 SMNVEV (reference sequence). CDR3 in DNA: TGTGCCAGCAGACAATTCGAGGGACATGCGGGCTATGGCTACACCTTC. Protein sequence: CASRQFEGHAGYGYTF.

The chain recombines TRBV19 with TRBJ2-7; tentatively, D is TRBD1 (6 bases). The germline gives CDR1 LNHDA, CDR2 SQIVND (reference sequence). The CDR3 length is 18 residues. V was cut by 5 bases and J by 4 bases, with 27 bases left in between. The CDR3 DNA sequence: TGTGCCAGTAGTGTGAGGGGCCCAACAGGGTTGCGCGTATACGAGCAGTACTTC. This translates into CASSVRGPTGLRVYEQYF.